This T cell receptor beta chain was identified during a study of regulatory T cells in long-lasting Graves disease. CDR1 and CDR2 (germline): SEHNR, FQNEAQ (reference sequence). Trimming removed 11 bases from V and 5 bases from J, with 19 bases in between. The CDR3 is 13 residues long. Findings and caveats of the study: Rather than thyroid tissue, only peripheral blood underwent study. Favoring TRBV28, TRBJ1-2 and TRBJ2-5 was a feature seen in persistent disease. Persistent Graves' patients had lower TCR diversity than newly diagnosed ones.

Time point: persistent/refractory GD, antithyroid drugs over 5 years with positive TRAb. PBMC-extracted RNA yielded the TCR library. One endocrinology department in Xi'an, China, was where patients came from. This clonotype has more than one count but fewer than ten. Its matching antigen is unknown. Both iRepertoire HTBI primers and Arm-PCR of CDR3 regions were used to build the TCR beta libraries. TCRdb used MiXCR to reprocess the multiplex PCR reads, holding one entry per CDR3 protein. The table records roughly 450,000 distinct CDR3 sequences, roughly 20% of them present only once. The rearrangement joins TRBV7-9 to TRBJ2-7; D is possibly TRBD1 or TRBD2 (5 bases each). Sequences were derived from peripheral blood mononuclear cells (PBMCs), sampled when the disease was refractory, from a patient treated with antithyroid drugs. The TCR comes from a female donor with Graves disease. The CDR3 DNA reads TGTGCCGGGACCGGCGAGGGTACCGACGAGCAGTACTTC. Encoded protein: CAGTGEGTDEQYF. Full variable domain (outside the CDR3, taken from reference TRBV7-9 and TRBJ2-7): DTGVSQNPRHKITKRGQNVTFRCDPISEHNRLYWYRQTLGQGPEFLTYFQNEAQLEKSRLLSDRFSAERPKGSFSTLEIQRTEQGDSAMYLCAGTGEGTDEQYFGPGTRLTVT.